Listed here are 13 T cell receptor beta chains from one sample, sequenced in a study of cytomegalovirus exposure and HLA in healthy donors. Use of 60 Vbeta and 13 Jbeta primers characterized the PCR. Sequencing was performed with immunoSEQ multiplex PCR; in TCRdb, only in-frame clones are kept and a portion is missing. Of some 150,000 clones in the sample, roughly four fifths were seen once. The sequenced sample was PBMCs. These receptors were obtained from a woman in her thirties or forties in good health and CMV-seronegative.

V and J are TRBV6-5 and TRBJ2-7; D may be TRBD1 (6 bases). The CDR3 is made up of 15 amino acids. V shed 0 bases and J shed 2 bases, with 11 bases lying between them. CDR1 and CDR2 from the germline V gene are MNHEY and SVGAGI. The DNA of the CDR3 is TGTGCCAGCAGTTACTCCGGACAGAACACCTACGAGCAGTACTTC. Amino acids: CASSYSGQNTYEQYF.

The V call is TRBV7-6, the J call TRBJ1-1, with D possibly matching TRBD1 (6 bases). Germline V gene sequence: CDR1 SGHVS, CDR2 FNYEAQ. V lost 4 bases, J lost 4 bases, and 22 bases lay in between. The CDR3 loop spans 17 amino acids. CDR3 bases: TGTGCCAGCAGCTCCGGTCTTCCGGGACAACGATTCACTGAAGCTTTCTTT. It specifies CASSSGLPGQRFTEAFF.

This chain connects TRBV30 to TRBJ2-1; 9 bases line up with TRBD2. J lost 0 bases, V lost 2 bases, and 5 bases had no gene match. The germline V gene has CDR1 GTSNPN and CDR2 SVGIG (reference sequence). The CDR3 loop spans 16 amino acids. In DNA form, the CDR3 reads TGTGCCTGGAGTATGGGACTAGCTATCTCCTACAATGAGCAGTTCTTC. This encodes CAWSMGLAISYNEQFF.

This clone was found a few times. DNA of the CDR3: TGTGCCAGCAGCGCCGGGATATACTATGGCTACACCTTC. It specifies CASSAGIYYGYTF. The chain links TRBV7-8 to TRBJ1-2; D uncertain. The CDR3 runs 13 residues. V lost 5 bases and J lost 3, with 10 bases in between. The V gene's germline CDR1 is SGHVS and CDR2 FQNEAQ.

The V call is TRBV27, the J call TRBJ1-1; D is perhaps TRBD1 (5 bases). This CDR3 contains 18 residues. CDR1 and CDR2 from the germline V gene are MNHEY and SMNVEV (reference sequence). V was shortened by 0 bases and J by 3 bases, with 20 bases between the two germline ends. The CDR3 loop is CASSLSTNRPAGDTEAFF. The DNA of the CDR3 is TGTGCCAGCAGTTTATCGACAAATCGCCCCGCGGGGGACACTGAAGCTTTCTTT.

V and J are TRBV11-3 and TRBJ2-1; 10 nucleotides match TRBD2. The CDR3 is 15 residues long. Unmatched junction bases numbered 12, after V lost 2 bases and J lost 14 bases. Germline CDR1 SGHNT, CDR2 YENEEA. The CDR3 is CASSLRGALAGEKFF. The CDR3 coding sequence is TGTGCCAGCAGCTTAAGAGGCGCCCTAGCGGGAGAGAAGTTCTTC.

The chain joins TRBV4-2 to TRBJ2-1; TRBD2 agrees at 7 bases. V dropped 3 bases and J dropped 2; count of bases not matched to a gene: 4. CDR1 and CDR2 (germline): LGHNA, YNFKEQ. The CDR3 contains 15 residues. The CDR3 DNA reads TGTGCCAGCAGCCAGGCCGGGACTACCTACAATGAGCAGTTCTTC. Translation: CASSQAGTTYNEQFF.

The chain links TRBV7-2 to TRBJ2-3, with TRBD1 matching over 9 bases. The CDR3 consists of 16 residues. Losses at the gene ends were 5 bases for V and 2 bases for J; bases not matched to a gene: 8. Germline loops: CDR1 SGHTA, CDR2 FQGNSA. DNA of the CDR3: TGTGCCAGCAGCACGCTCCGGGACAGGGACACAGATACGCAGTATTTT. Protein sequence: CASSTLRDRDTDTQYF.

The chain has TRBV18 and TRBJ2-1; 7 nucleotides line up with TRBD1. Looked up from germline, CDR1 is KGHSH and CDR2 is LQKENI. The length of the CDR3 is 15 residues. J lost 3 bases, V lost 2 bases, and 4 bases had no gene match. CDR3 residues: CASSPGTDLYNEQFF. The CDR3, as DNA: TGTGCCAGCTCACCAGGGACAGACCTCTACAATGAGCAGTTCTTC.

The chain couples TRBV27 to TRBJ2-7; 9 bases are shared with TRBD2. V gave up 2 bases and J gave up 5 bases; unmatched junction bases: 7. Germline V CDR1 and CDR2: MNHEY, SMNVEV (reference sequence). This CDR3 has 15 amino acids. CDR3 DNA: TGTGCCAGCAGTTTAGAGGGACTAGCTTTAGACGAGCAGTACTTC. This encodes CASSLEGLALDEQYF.

The chain recombines TRBV7-2 with TRBJ2-2, with 7 bases aligning to TRBD2. Germline trimming cut 3 bases from V and 2 bases from J; bases unmatched to any gene: 3. The CDR3 has 15 residues. In germline, CDR1 is SGHTA, CDR2 FQGNSA. The DNA of the CDR3 is TGTGCCAGCAGCTTGGGAGGGACCAACACCGGGGAGCTGTTTTTT. As protein: CASSLGGTNTGELFF.

This clone was recorded once. This rearrangement joins TRBV5-4 to TRBJ2-1, with 7 bases matching TRBD1. CDR1 and CDR2 from the germline V gene are SGHNT and YYREEE (reference sequence). The CDR3 length is 15 residues. Trimming removed 3 bases from V and 4 bases from J; junction bases left unmatched: 7. The CDR3 DNA sequence: TGTGCCAGCAGCTACATACAGGGGTCATACAATGAGCAGTTCTTC. This gives the protein CASSYIQGSYNEQFF.

The genes are TRBV7-2 and TRBJ2-3; a weak D match, TRBD2 (7 bases). Germline CDR1 and CDR2: SGHTA and FQGNSA. Deletions cut 2 bases from V and 1 base from J, with 16 bases between. The CDR3 sequence is 17 residues long. The CDR3 spells CASSLRPGGSGTDTQYF. DNA of the CDR3: TGTGCCAGCAGCTTACGACCGGGGGGCTCAGGCACAGATACGCAGTATTTT.